The 25 T cell receptor beta chains given below trace back to one sample, sequenced in a study of regulatory T cells in long-lasting Graves disease. Noted time point: newly diagnosed GD, antithyroid drugs for less than 3 months. The authors made the TCR library using RNA they extracted from PBMCs. Sequencing libraries for TCR beta were prepared with iRepertoire HTBI primers and Arm-PCR of CDR3 regions. MiXCR was run by TCRdb on the multiplex PCR reads, yielding one entry per CDR3 protein. The table has over 450,000 distinct CDR3 sequences, around 12% seen once. The data also belong to a second study, concerning T cells in Graves' hyperthyroidism and ophthalmopathy.

The sample here was peripheral blood mononuclear cells (PBMCs), taken at new diagnosis, from a patient treated with antithyroid drugs. These receptors all come from a woman aged 25-40 years with Graves disease.

V gene TRBV20-1 combines with J gene TRBJ1-5; TRBD1 might be the D (5 bases). With 5 bases removed from V and 0 bases from J, the gap between germline ends came to 26 bases. In germline, CDR1 is DFQATT, CDR2 SNEGSKA (reference sequence). The CDR3 spans 19 residues. CDR3 amino acids: CSALGGFGDGPYSNQPQHF. The CDR3 DNA reads as TGCAGTGCTTTGGGGGGGTTTGGGGACGGACCTTATAGCAATCAGCCCCAGCATTTT.

This clonotype came up many times. The CDR3 here is CASRDRVNNQPQHF. In nucleotides, the CDR3 is TGTGCCAGCCGAGACAGGGTTAACAATCAGCCCCAGCATTTT. This rearrangement joins TRBV6-1 to TRBJ1-5, with 7 bases aligning to TRBD1. There are 14 residues in the CDR3. Germline lookup yields CDR1 MNHNS and CDR2 SASEGT. The V gene end was trimmed by 8 bases and the J gene end by 3 bases; junction bases not matched to a gene: 7.

J is TRBJ1-1 and V is TRBV27, with D uncertain. Per the germline V gene, CDR1 is MNHEY and CDR2 is SMNVEV (reference sequence). This CDR3 contains 14 residues. V gave up 6 bases and J gave up 4 bases, with 15 bases separating them. CDR3 sequence (DNA): TGTGCCAGCAGGAGCAATCTTCGGAGCACTGAAGCTTTCTTT. Translating it yields CASRSNLRSTEAFF.

Only a few counts were recorded for this clonotype. The chain carries TRBV7-2 and TRBJ1-1; possible D gene TRBD1, 5 bases. Trimming cost V 5 bases and J 6 bases, with 16 bases left between them. CDR3 length equals 14 residues. CDR1 is SGHTA, CDR2 FQGNSA, per germline. The CDR3: CASSLGTEVAEAFF. The DNA of the CDR3 is TGTGCCAGCAGCCTCGGGACGGAGGTCGCTGAAGCTTTCTTT.

Worth noting for this clonotype: A much larger clone is a single base away; this may be a read error. The gene calls are TRBV11-2 and TRBJ2-5; no clear D. Germline V gene data show CDR1 as SGHAT and CDR2 as FQNNGV. V dropped 5 bases and J dropped 3 bases, with 16 bases sitting between them. The CDR3 consists of 15 residues. CDR3 loop: CASSELHYGEETQYF. DNA of the CDR3: TGTGCCAGCAGCGAGCTACACTATGGGGAAGAGACCCAGTACTTC.

As concerns this clonotype: The junction departs from germline at one end; a sequencing error may be responsible. The chain uses TRBV28 and TRBJ2-7; 7 positions match TRBD1. The CDR3 totals 11 residues. Germline lookup yields CDR1 MDHEN and CDR2 SYDVKM. CDR3 in amino acids: CPSILSGTAYF. The CDR3 coding sequence is TGTCCCAGCATCCTCTCAGGGACAGCGTACTTC.

At least ten counts were recorded for this clonotype. The genes are TRBV6-2 or TRBV6-3 and TRBJ1-2; 7 bases line up with TRBD1. The germline V gene encodes CDR1 MNHEY and CDR2 SVGEGT. Trimming took 8 bases from V and 2 from J; bases not matched to a gene: 11. The CDR3 is 15 residues long. The CDR3 reads CASGRTGYVNYGYTF. CDR3 DNA sequence: TGTGCCAGCGGGCGGACAGGTTATGTCAACTATGGCTACACCTTC.

To note about this clonotype: A much larger clonotype is one base distant, so this may be a read error. CDR3 residues: CASSSARGAGTSTDTQYF. Written as DNA, the CDR3 is TGTGCCAGCAGCTCAGCCCGTGGAGCGGGAACTAGCACAGATACGCAGTATTTT. This chain joins TRBV7-9 and TRBJ2-3; 7 bases align to TRBD2. The junction had 13 bases not matched to a gene; V was cut back by 4 bases and J by 0 bases. This CDR3 region has 18 residues. Germline-derived CDR1 and CDR2 are SEHNR and FQNEAQ (reference sequence). Full variable domain (remainder filled in from reference TRBV7-9 and TRBJ2-3): DTGVSQNPRHKITKRGQNVTFRCDPISEHNRLYWYRQTLGQGPEFLTYFQNEAQLEKSRLLSDRFSAERPKGSFSTLEIQRTEQGDSAMYLCASSSARGAGTSTDTQYFGPGTRLTVL.

This clonotype was detected ten times or more. The chain employs TRBV12-3 or TRBV12-4 and TRBJ2-1; D is undetermined. Trimming left V 3 bases short and J 0 bases short, with 18 bases between. This CDR3 has 18 residues. CDR3 residues: CASSFKAATLSSYNEQFF. The DNA for the CDR3 is TGTGCCAGCAGTTTCAAAGCTGCGACCCTTAGCTCCTACAATGAGCAGTTCTTC.

This clonotype was seen at least ten times. The CDR3 region is CSARELAGVRTDTQYF. In DNA, the CDR3 is TGCAGTGCTAGAGAACTAGCGGGAGTCCGCACAGATACGCAGTATTTT. The gene calls are TRBV20-1 and TRBJ2-3; 11 positions agree with TRBD2. CDR3 size: 16 residues. V shed 0 bases, J shed 1 base, and the junction held 3 bases outside the gene matches. Germline V lookup: CDR1 DFQATT, CDR2 SNEGSKA (reference sequence).

Only a few counts were recorded for this clonotype. V gene TRBV6-1 combines with J gene TRBJ2-7; 7 bases match TRBD1. The CDR3 has 15 amino acids. The germline V gene encodes CDR1 MNHNS and CDR2 SASEGT. Germline trimming cut 6 bases from V and 5 bases from J; bases unmatched to any gene: 13. CDR3 DNA sequence: TGTGCCAGCAGCACCGGGACAGCCTGGACTCACGAGCAGTACTTC. Encoded protein: CASSTGTAWTHEQYF.

This clonotype was counted ten times or more. The chain combines TRBV7-9 with TRBJ1-2, with unresolved D. V lost 3 bases and J lost 8, with 19 bases in between. The V gene's germline CDR1 is SEHNR and CDR2 FQNEAQ (reference sequence). This CDR3 contains 15 residues. This CDR3 reads CASSLGYGEMRGYTF. The CDR3 DNA follows: TGTGCCAGCAGCTTGGGGTACGGGGAGATGAGGGGCTACACCTTC.

This clonotype was detected many times. V gene TRBV28 combines with J gene TRBJ2-1; 9 nucleotides align to TRBD2. J lost 12 bases, V lost 2 bases, and 11 bases had no gene match. The CDR3 totals 15 residues. CDR1 and CDR2 from the germline V gene are MDHEN and SYDVKM. CDR3 amino acids: CASSLAAGGPGRQFF. CDR3 sequence (DNA): TGTGCCAGCAGTTTAGCGGCGGGAGGGCCGGGTCGGCAGTTCTTC. The full variable domain, its missing parts supplied by reference TRBV28 and TRBJ2-1, is DVKVTQSSRYLVKRTGEKVFLECVQDMDHENMFWYRQDPGLGLRLIYFSYDVKMKEKGDIPEGYSVSREKKERFSLILESASTNQTSMYLCASSLAAGGPGRQFFGPGTRLTVL.

This clonotype was picked up many times. The chain uses TRBV2 and TRBJ1-1; D call uncertain. Trimming took 3 bases from V and 0 from J, leaving 11 bases between them. Germline V gene data show CDR1 as SNHLY and CDR2 as FYNNEI. This CDR3 is 15 amino acids long. CDR3 protein: CASSEIGRLNTEAFF. CDR3 nucleotide sequence: TGTGCCAGCAGTGAGATAGGGCGTCTGAACACTGAAGCTTTCTTT. Using reference TRBV2 and TRBJ1-1 for the parts outside the CDR3, the full variable domain is EPEVTQTPSHQVTQMGQEVILRCVPISNHLYFYWYRQILGQKVEFLVSFYNNEISEKSEIFDDQFSVERPDGSNFTLKIRSTKLEDSAMYFCASSEIGRLNTEAFFGQGTRLTVV.

This clonotype was observed at least ten times. This rearrangement joins TRBV6-1 to TRBJ2-1; D ambiguous. The CDR3 is made up of 14 amino acids. Trimming shortened V by 6 bases and J by 8 bases, and 17 bases separated the two germline ends. Looked up from germline, CDR1 is MNHNS and CDR2 is SASEGT. The CDR3 DNA reads as TGTGCCAGCAGATCCTTCCTCGTAAGTGATGAGCAGTTCTTC. Its protein product is CASRSFLVSDEQFF.

This clonotype was counted at least ten times. The chain combines TRBV27 with TRBJ2-7, with D possibly being TRBD1 (5 bases). The CDR3 totals 14 residues. Trimming took off 8 bases at V and 6 bases at J, with 20 bases between the two ends. CDR1 MNHEY and CDR2 SMNVEV come from the germline V gene (reference sequence). The CDR3 protein is CASHKVPGPSEQYF. For the CDR3, the DNA is TGTGCCAGCCACAAGGTCCCAGGGCCTAGCGAGCAGTACTTC.

This clonotype was picked up many times. This chain uses TRBV30 with TRBJ1-1, with 7 bases fitting TRBD1. CDR3 size: 13 residues. The trim removed 1 base at V and 4 bases at J, leaving 3 bases unmatched. The germline V gene has CDR1 GTSNPN and CDR2 SVGIG (reference sequence). The CDR3 sequence: CAWSEQGFTEAFF. The CDR3, as DNA: TGTGCCTGGAGTGAACAGGGGTTCACTGAAGCTTTCTTT.

This clonotype was seen a handful of times. The chain links TRBV5-1 to TRBJ2-1, with 11 bases fitting TRBD1. Germline V gene sequence: CDR1 SGHRS, CDR2 YFSETQ. The CDR3 spans 14 residues. Unmatched junction bases numbered 6, after V lost 7 bases and J lost 6 bases. The CDR3 sequence: CASSWTGGFNEQFF. The CDR3 coding sequence is TGCGCCAGCTCCTGGACAGGGGGCTTCAATGAGCAGTTCTTC.

This clonotype was counted at least ten times. The J gene is TRBJ2-2, the V gene TRBV2, with D uncertain. The CDR3 spans 16 residues. Germline V gene lookup returns CDR1 SNHLY and CDR2 FYNNEI. V was cut by 3 bases and J by 9 bases, with 20 bases left in between. CDR3 protein: CASSELPSSYFWELFF. CDR3 sequence (DNA): TGTGCCAGCAGTGAGCTCCCCTCGTCTTACTTCTGGGAGCTGTTTTTT.

This clonotype was recorded many times. V is TRBV20-1 and J is TRBJ1-1; D perhaps matches TRBD1 (6 bases). CDR3 size: 14 residues. In germline, CDR1 is DFQATT, CDR2 SNEGSKA (reference sequence). V lost 3 bases to trimming and J lost 3 bases, with 14 bases between them. The CDR3 DNA reads as TGCAGTGCTAGCAGGGTAGGGGGGGACACTGAAGCTTTCTTT. The encoded protein is CSASRVGGDTEAFF.

The V call is TRBV6-1, the J call TRBJ2-5; D possibly corresponds to TRBD2 (5 bases). Looked up from germline, CDR1 is MNHNS and CDR2 is SASEGT. This CDR3 has 16 residues. The V and J ends lost 1 base and 4 bases respectively, with 16 bases between them. The CDR3 DNA reads TGTGCCAGCAGTGAAGTATTTGGCAGCGCGGGAGAGACCCAGTACTTC. The encoded protein is CASSEVFGSAGETQYF.

Many counts were recorded for this clonotype. This sequence joins TRBV6-1 and TRBJ2-7; tentative D call: TRBD2 (6 bases). The CDR3 length is 13 residues. Trimming removed 6 bases from V and 3 bases from J, with 12 bases in between. The germline V gene has CDR1 MNHNS and CDR2 SASEGT. Written as DNA, the CDR3 is TGTGCCAGCAGATTTGGAGGGAACTACGAGCAGTACTTC. Amino acids: CASRFGGNYEQYF.

This clonotype has a count of ten or more. The chain links TRBV6-2 or TRBV6-3 to TRBJ2-5; 7 bases fit TRBD1. CDR1 and CDR2 (germline): MNHEY, SVGEGT. This CDR3 has 15 amino acids. Trimming at V came to 4 bases and at J to 4 bases, leaving 9 bases not matched to a gene. In DNA, the CDR3 is TGTGCCAGCAGTTTAACCGGGACAGCCTTAGAGACCCAGTACTTC. Encoded protein: CASSLTGTALETQYF.

At least ten counts were recorded for this clonotype. V is TRBV12-3 or TRBV12-4 and J is TRBJ2-2; TRBD2 matches 9 bases. This CDR3 has 16 residues. Trimming removed 4 bases from V and 4 bases from J; junction bases left unmatched: 7. CDR3 sequence reads: CASSSSSGKSTGELFF. Written as DNA, the CDR3 is TGTGCCAGCAGTTCGTCTAGCGGGAAGAGCACCGGGGAGCTGTTTTTT.

Ten or more counts support this clonotype. The chain links TRBV10-3 to TRBJ2-7; 14 positions match TRBD2. The V gene's germline CDR1 is ENHRY and CDR2 SYGVKD. The CDR3 spans 15 residues. V lost 0 bases, J lost 6 bases, and 1 base stayed unmatched. The CDR3 loop reads CAISESGLAGGEQYF. The CDR3 nucleotides are TGTGCCATCAGTGAGTCCGGACTAGCGGGAGGCGAGCAGTACTTC.